This section outlines one TCR beta chain sequence together with its context. The entry originates in a study of blood T cell repertoires in COVID-19. Assay used: immunoSEQ multiplex PCR; TCRdb lists only in-frame clones, some missing. The table has 200,000 to 300,000 clones, about four fifths seen once. Trimming removed 4 bases at V and 3 bases at J, with 13 bases between. The germline CDR1 and CDR2 sequences are LGHDT and YNNKEL (reference sequence). CDR3 length: 14 residues. This receptor was taken from a woman aged 70-85 years with acute or convalescent COVID-19. V usage is TRBV3-1 (or the pseudogene TRBV3-2) and J usage is TRBJ2-7; possible D gene TRBD1, 6 bases. Sample: peripheral blood. The CDR3 nucleotides read TGTGCCAGCAGCCTCAGGGGAATAAACTACGAGCAGTACTTC. Translated: CASSLRGINYEQYF.